This is a list of T cell receptor beta chains from one sample in a study of T cells in Graves' hyperthyroidism and ophthalmopathy. TCRdb processed the multiplex PCR reads anew with MiXCR; each CDR3 protein has one entry. The sample yields 550,000 to 650,000 distinct CDR3 sequences, 14% seen once. Input material: blood. Receptors originate from a woman aged 40 to 50 with Graves' hyperthyroidism. Both conserved end residues are part of each CDR3. Each record gives: D gene, CDR3 length, V gene, clone size, J gene, CDR3 DNA, CDR3 protein. D genes are given only for firm matches. Rows may omit the clone size; those that give it use once, few, many or a size class.

D gene: TRBD1
CDR3 length: 14
V gene: TRBV11-1
clone size: many
J gene: TRBJ2-3
CDR3 DNA: TGTGCCAGCAGGAACAGGGGGCTTACAGATACGCAGTATTTT
CDR3 protein: CASRNRGLTDTQYF

D gene: TRBD2
CDR3 length: 14
V gene: TRBV7-9
clone size: few
J gene: TRBJ2-1
CDR3 DNA: TGTGCCAGCAGCTTCTCACTAGCGGGAGGTGAGCAGTTCTTC
CDR3 protein: CASSFSLAGGEQFF

D gene: TRBD2
CDR3 length: 15
V gene: TRBV12-3/TRBV12-4
clone size: many
J gene: TRBJ2-1
CDR3 DNA: TGTGCCAGCAGTTTACGACTAGCGGGAGGCGATGAGCAGTTCTTC
CDR3 protein: CASSLRLAGGDEQFF

D gene: .
CDR3 length: 15
V gene: TRBV27
clone size: few
J gene: TRBJ2-2
CDR3 DNA: TGTGCCAGCAGTTTAAATGGAGGAGCTCCCGGGGAGCTGTTTTTT
CDR3 protein: CASSLNGGAPGELFF

D gene: .
CDR3 length: 15
V gene: TRBV4-3
clone size: few
J gene: TRBJ1-5
CDR3 DNA: TGCGCCAGCAGCCAAGATGGGGGGAGGGTTCAGCCCCAGCATTTT
CDR3 protein: CASSQDGGRVQPQHF

D gene: TRBD1
CDR3 length: 15
V gene: TRBV9
clone size: .
J gene: TRBJ2-7
CDR3 DNA: TGTGCCAGCAGTAGTATGGGGACAGGGTCCCACGAGCAGTACTTC
CDR3 protein: CASSSMGTGSHEQYF

D gene: .
CDR3 length: 14
V gene: TRBV30
clone size: many
J gene: TRBJ1-1
CDR3 DNA: TGTGCCTGGAGTCCAAATACGGGACGCGCTGAAGCTTTCTTT
CDR3 protein: CAWSPNTGRAEAFF

D gene: .
CDR3 length: 16
V gene: TRBV12-3/TRBV12-4
clone size: few
J gene: TRBJ1-3
CDR3 DNA: TGTGCCAGCAGTTTAGGGGGGCCACAGACTGGAAACACCATATATTTT
CDR3 protein: CASSLGGPQTGNTIYF

D gene: .
CDR3 length: 14
V gene: TRBV7-9
clone size: few
J gene: TRBJ2-2
CDR3 DNA: TGTGCCAGCAGCTTCATGGACAGCACCGGGGAGCTGTTTTTT
CDR3 protein: CASSFMDSTGELFF

D gene: TRBD1
CDR3 length: 12
V gene: TRBV19
clone size: few
J gene: TRBJ1-1
CDR3 DNA: TGTGCCAGTCGGACAGGGGGAGCTGAAGCTTTCTTT
CDR3 protein: CASRTGGAEAFF

D gene: .
CDR3 length: 17
V gene: TRBV6-1
clone size: .
J gene: TRBJ1-3
CDR3 DNA: TGTGCCAGCAGTCAACCTGTGGGTGGCAACTCTGGAAACACCACATATTTT
CDR3 protein: CASSQPVGGNSGNTTYF

D gene: .
CDR3 length: 12
V gene: TRBV6-1
clone size: many
J gene: TRBJ2-7
CDR3 DNA: TGTGCCAGCAGTTATGGGTATTACGAGCAGTACTTC
CDR3 protein: CASSYGYYEQYF

D gene: TRBD2
CDR3 length: 14
V gene: TRBV12-3/TRBV12-4
clone size: .
J gene: TRBJ2-2
CDR3 DNA: TGTGCCAGCAGGGGCGGGAGGTACACCGGGGAGCTGTTTTTT
CDR3 protein: CASRGGRYTGELFF

D gene: TRBD2
CDR3 length: 18
V gene: TRBV18
clone size: many
J gene: TRBJ2-7
CDR3 DNA: TGTGCCAGCTCGTCACCCCCGGGGACTAGCGGGAGTGGGGACGAGCAGTACTTC
CDR3 protein: CASSSPPGTSGSGDEQYF

D gene: .
CDR3 length: 17
V gene: TRBV25-1
clone size: .
J gene: TRBJ2-7
CDR3 DNA: TGTGCCAGCAGTGAATGTCTCCAGGATGGGGCAGGTTGCGAGCAGTACTTC
CDR3 protein: CASSECLQDGAGCEQYF

D gene: .
CDR3 length: 11
V gene: TRBV30
clone size: many
J gene: TRBJ2-5
CDR3 DNA: TGTGCCTGGAGTAAGCGAGAGACCCAGTACTTC
CDR3 protein: CAWSKRETQYF

D gene: .
CDR3 length: 18
V gene: TRBV3-1
clone size: many
J gene: TRBJ2-5
CDR3 DNA: TGTGCCAGCAGCCTAGGATACCCTCAGGCCCAACCGCAAGAGACCCAGTACTTC
CDR3 protein: CASSLGYPQAQPQETQYF

D gene: .
CDR3 length: 16
V gene: TRBV7-9
clone size: many
J gene: TRBJ2-2
CDR3 DNA: TGTGCCAGCAGCTTTAGCCCCCAGGGAGACACCGGGGAGCTGTTTTTT
CDR3 protein: CASSFSPQGDTGELFF

D gene: .
CDR3 length: 14
V gene: TRBV28
clone size: many
J gene: TRBJ2-6
CDR3 DNA: TGTGCCAGCAGTTTTACGGGTGGGGCCAACGTCCTGACTTTC
CDR3 protein: CASSFTGGANVLTF

D gene: .
CDR3 length: 12
V gene: TRBV12-3/TRBV12-4
clone size: .
J gene: TRBJ1-1
CDR3 DNA: TGTGCCAGCAGTGAGGCGTCCATAGCAGCTTTCTTT
CDR3 protein: CASSEASIAAFF

D gene: .
CDR3 length: 15
V gene: TRBV15
clone size: .
J gene: TRBJ2-7
CDR3 DNA: TGTGCCACCAGCAGAGAAAAGGGCTTGACCTACGAGCAGTACTTC
CDR3 protein: CATSREKGLTYEQYF

D gene: TRBD2
CDR3 length: 15
V gene: TRBV9
clone size: many
J gene: TRBJ2-5
CDR3 DNA: TGTGCCAGCAGCACAGGACTAGCGGCTTCAGAGACCCAGTACTTC
CDR3 protein: CASSTGLAASETQYF

D gene: .
CDR3 length: 15
V gene: TRBV2
clone size: .
J gene: TRBJ1-1
CDR3 DNA: TGTGCCAGCAACCTAGCAGGGACTATGAACACTGAAGCTTTCTTT
CDR3 protein: CASNLAGTMNTEAFF

D gene: TRBD2
CDR3 length: 14
V gene: TRBV12-3/TRBV12-4
clone size: .
J gene: TRBJ2-5
CDR3 DNA: TGTGCCAGCAGTTTAGGGGGGGGAGCGGAGACCCAGTACTTC
CDR3 protein: CASSLGGGAETQYF

D gene: .
CDR3 length: 12
V gene: TRBV12-3/TRBV12-4
clone size: few
J gene: TRBJ2-1
CDR3 DNA: TGTGCCAGCAGCCAATTGGACAATGAGCAGTTCTTC
CDR3 protein: CASSQLDNEQFF

D gene: .
CDR3 length: 12
V gene: TRBV29-1
clone size: .
J gene: TRBJ2-3
CDR3 DNA: TGCAGCGTTGTTGATAGCACAGATACGCAGTATTTT
CDR3 protein: CSVVDSTDTQYF

D gene: .
CDR3 length: 14
V gene: TRBV6-5
clone size: .
J gene: TRBJ1-1
CDR3 DNA: TGTGCCAGCAGTTACGATAACGGGAACACTGAAGCTTTCTTT
CDR3 protein: CASSYDNGNTEAFF

D gene: TRBD2
CDR3 length: 20
V gene: TRBV24-1
clone size: many
J gene: TRBJ2-1
CDR3 DNA: TGTGCCACCAGTGACCCACCGACGAAGGGACTAGCGGGAGGGCCCGATGAGCAGTTCTTC
CDR3 protein: CATSDPPTKGLAGGPDEQFF

D gene: TRBD1
CDR3 length: 16
V gene: TRBV3-1
clone size: many
J gene: TRBJ2-3
CDR3 DNA: TGTGCCAGCAGCCAAGAGAAGACAGGGAGAACAGATACGCAGTATTTT
CDR3 protein: CASSQEKTGRTDTQYF

D gene: .
CDR3 length: 14
V gene: TRBV7-8
clone size: many
J gene: TRBJ2-1
CDR3 DNA: TGTGCCAGCAGCTCTAGCCGAAGGGACAATGAGCAGTTCTTC
CDR3 protein: CASSSSRRDNEQFF

D gene: TRBD2
CDR3 length: 17
V gene: TRBV6-1
clone size: many
J gene: TRBJ2-7
CDR3 DNA: TGTGCCAGCAGTGAGTTGGGGGCACTAGCGGGCCCTTACGAGCAGTACTTC
CDR3 protein: CASSELGALAGPYEQYF

D gene: .
CDR3 length: 12
V gene: TRBV25-1
clone size: .
J gene: TRBJ2-7
CDR3 DNA: TGTGCCAGCATACAAGACGGTTACGAGCAGTACTTC
CDR3 protein: CASIQDGYEQYF

D gene: .
CDR3 length: 17
V gene: TRBV12-3/TRBV12-4
clone size: few
J gene: TRBJ1-2
CDR3 DNA: TGTGCCAGCAGTTCAAAACCCGGGACGGCGGACGGTTGGGGCTACACCTTC
CDR3 protein: CASSSKPGTADGWGYTF

D gene: .
CDR3 length: 15
V gene: TRBV27
clone size: .
J gene: TRBJ1-3
CDR3 DNA: TGTGCCAGCAGTTTAACAGTCGGCTCTGGAAACACCATATATTTT
CDR3 protein: CASSLTVGSGNTIYF

D gene: .
CDR3 length: 15
V gene: TRBV3-1
clone size: .
J gene: TRBJ2-5
CDR3 DNA: TGTGCCAGCGGCCAAAGCTTCGGTGTGTGGGAGACCCAGTACTTC
CDR3 protein: CASGQSFGVWETQYF